The sequence of this TCR beta chain was determined in a study of CD8 T cells in Susac syndrome. Study-wide background: Within the sequenced group of Susac syndrome patients, 5 or 6 showed active disease and 8 or 9 were in remission.

In the case of this clonotype: Its antigen is not identified.

Study-wide results and limits: The authors found no clonal expansion in Susac syndrome CD4+ T cell repertoires.

Germline V gene sequence: CDR1 SGHRS, CDR2 YFSETQ. Trimming removed 7 bases from V and 0 bases from J, with 12 bases in between. The CDR3 covers 14 residues. RNA, at about 0.45 to 1 ug, was reverse transcribed with random hexamers. TCRdb analysed the immunoSEQ multiplex PCR reads with MiXCR anew, one entry per CDR3 protein. The table records over 150,000 distinct CDR3 sequences, 95% to 97% of them present only once. TEMRA cells were enriched by FACS, and CD4+ and CD8+ T cells were negatively isolated. This TCR derives from a human donor with Susac syndrome. This chain uses TRBV5-1 with TRBJ2-3, with D possibly being TRBD2 (5 bases). Source material: CD4+ T cells from PBMCs. The CDR3 reads CASRTGSSTDTQYF. The CDR3 nucleotides are TGCGCCAGCCGCACGGGGTCTAGCACAGATACGCAGTATTTT.